The sequence of this T cell receptor (beta chain) was determined in a study of cytomegalovirus exposure and HLA in healthy donors. The overall study: From HLA-typed donors, an early data release held some 80 million unique TCRs.

The primer mix had 60 Vbeta and 13 Jbeta primers. Repertoires were generated with immunoSEQ multiplex PCR, while TCRdb's copy carries only in-frame clones and drops some. The data hold 85,000 to 100,000 clones, with roughly 63% observed a single time. The receptor was isolated from a woman under 40 in good health and CMV-seronegative. The sample comprised PBMCs.

In DNA form, the CDR3 reads TGTGCCACCAGCAGAGGGGGCCCGGTGACCGGGGAGCTGTTTTTT. Translated, it gives CATSRGGPVTGELFF. J is TRBJ2-2 and V is TRBV15, with D possibly TRBD1 on 5 matching bases. Germline V gene data show CDR1 as LNHNV and CDR2 as YYDKDF (reference sequence). The CDR3 loop spans 15 amino acids. V was cut by 1 base and J by 5 bases, with 11 bases left in between.